Below are 24 T cell receptor beta chains sequenced from a single sample in a study of T cell responses to AZD1222 COVID-19 vaccine. The method was immunoSEQ multiplex PCR; TCRdb's version includes in-frame clones alone and lacks a portion of them. The profile covers 90,000 to 150,000 clones, with around 87% appearing a single time and approximately 2.6% taken by the ten largest. The sequencing used peripheral blood, collected 28 days after the second AZD1222 dose. These receptor sequences come from an adult who received the AZD1222 COVID-19 vaccine.

The chain carries TRBV7-9 and TRBJ2-7, with 8 nucleotides matching TRBD1. The CDR3 consists of 15 residues. V was clipped by 1 base and J by 1 base; unmatched bases: 3. Germline V gene data show CDR1 as SEHNR and CDR2 as FQNEAQ (reference sequence). The CDR3 nucleotides read TGTGCCAGCAGCTTAGGGACAGGGAAATCCTACGAGCAGTACTTC. Encoded protein: CASSLGTGKSYEQYF.

V is TRBV6-1 and J is TRBJ1-2, with D unresolved. V was cut by 3 bases and J by 3 bases, with 8 bases left in between. Germline V CDR1 and CDR2: MNHNS, SASEGT. The CDR3 spans 13 residues. DNA of the CDR3: TGTGCCAGCAGTGACACCCTAGACTATGGCTACACCTTC. Translating it yields CASSDTLDYGYTF.

This chain links TRBV30 with TRBJ2-1; 10 nucleotides align to TRBD1. CDR1 is GTSNPN, CDR2 SVGIG, per germline (reference sequence). V lost 4 bases, J lost 6 bases, and 12 bases stayed unmatched. The CDR3 has 16 residues. The CDR3 nucleotides are TGTGCCTGGACCCACAAGACAGGGGGCGGGACCAATGAGCAGTTCTTC. As protein: CAWTHKTGGGTNEQFF.

This chain joins TRBV19 and TRBJ1-1; no firm D call. The CDR3 spans 12 residues. Germline V gene lookup returns CDR1 LNHDA and CDR2 SQIVND (reference sequence). Trimming pared 6 bases from V and 3 bases from J, leaving 8 bases between. CDR3 in DNA: TGTGCCAGTAGCGAAAGGTACACTGAAGCTTTCTTT. Amino acids: CASSERYTEAFF. The full variable domain, in which reference TRBV19 and TRBJ1-1 provide the parts outside the CDR3, is DGGITQSPKYLFRKEGQNVTLSCEQNLNHDAMYWYRQDPGQGLRLIYYSQIVNDFQKGDIAEGYSVSREKKESFPLTVTSAQKNPTAFYLCASSERYTEAFFGQGTRLTVV.

V and J are TRBV12-3 or TRBV12-4 and TRBJ1-5; a weak D match, TRBD1 (5 bases). V gave up 2 bases and J gave up 10 bases, with 12 bases separating them. The CDR3 consists of 13 residues. The CDR3 spells CASSLTGAGPQHF. CDR3 in DNA: TGTGCCAGCAGTTTAACAGGCGCAGGTCCCCAGCATTTT.

CDR3 in amino acids: CAWRDRFNSPLHF. The CDR3 DNA follows: TGTGCCTGGAGGGACAGGTTTAATTCACCCCTCCACTTT. V usage is TRBV30 and J usage is TRBJ1-6; 7 bases line up with TRBD1. The V and J ends lost 3 bases and 6 bases, in that order; junction bases with no gene match: 2. Germline CDR1 reads GTSNPN; CDR2 reads SVGIG (reference sequence). There are 13 residues in the CDR3.

V usage is TRBV18 and J usage is TRBJ1-1; no clear D. The germline V and J ends were trimmed by 6 bases and 0 bases, with 8 bases remaining between them. The CDR3 is made up of 13 amino acids. Germline loops: CDR1 KGHSH, CDR2 LQKENI. The CDR3 loop reads CASSARMNTEAFF. The CDR3 DNA is TGTGCCAGCTCGGCAAGGATGAACACTGAAGCTTTCTTT.

The chain employs TRBV28 and TRBJ1-6, with 7 bases matching TRBD1. CDR1 is MDHEN, CDR2 SYDVKM, per germline. The CDR3 has 14 amino acids. V lost 6 bases and J lost 10; bases outside the gene matches: 9. CDR3 bases: TGTGCCAGCAGCGCTTTAACAGGGGCCTCACCCCTCCACTTT. This gives the protein CASSALTGASPLHF.

The chain links TRBV19 to TRBJ2-2; D possibly corresponds to TRBD2 (5 bases). Germline V gives CDR1 LNHDA, CDR2 SQIVND (reference sequence). Trimming took off 5 bases at V and 2 bases at J, with 12 bases between the two ends. The CDR3 contains 15 residues. The DNA of the CDR3 is TGTGCCAGTAGTGGAGCGGTGGGTAACACCGGGGAGCTGTTTTTT. Encoded protein: CASSGAVGNTGELFF.

This chain uses TRBV7-9 with TRBJ1-2; a possible D gene is TRBD1 (5 bases). Germline assignment: CDR1 SEHNR and CDR2 FQNEAQ (reference sequence). This CDR3 is 15 amino acids long. Trimming shortened V by 1 base and J by 8 bases, and 17 bases separated the two germline ends. CDR3 residues: CASSLVGVPGSGYTF. For the CDR3, the DNA is TGTGCCAGCAGCTTAGTAGGGGTACCAGGCAGCGGCTACACCTTC.

The chain employs TRBV30 and TRBJ2-3, with 7 bases lining up with TRBD2. CDR3 size: 15 residues. Germline CDR1 reads GTSNPN; CDR2 reads SVGIG (reference sequence). The junction had 8 bases not matched to a gene; V was cut back by 2 bases and J by 3 bases. The CDR3 protein is CAWSLTSPGTDTQYF. The CDR3 DNA follows: TGTGCCTGGAGTTTGACTAGCCCGGGGACAGATACGCAGTATTTT.

The chain couples TRBV6-2 or TRBV6-3 to TRBJ2-5; D is uncertain. Trimming took off 5 bases at V and 4 bases at J, with 14 bases between the two ends. The V gene's germline CDR1 is MNHEY and CDR2 SVGEGT. The CDR3 has 14 amino acids. Here the CDR3 reads CASSRPPGGETQYF. CDR3 DNA: TGTGCCAGCAGTCGCCCTCCCGGCGGAGAGACCCAGTACTTC.

This chain connects TRBV4-3 to TRBJ1-1; tentative D call: TRBD1 (5 bases). Germline V gene lookup returns CDR1 LGHNA and CDR2 YSLEER. The CDR3 is 15 amino acids. V was pared by 1 base and J by 4 bases, with 13 bases between. CDR3 amino acids: CASSQVRGRATEAFF. The CDR3 coding sequence is TGCGCCAGCAGCCAAGTTAGGGGCCGGGCCACTGAAGCTTTCTTT.

The chain couples TRBV19 to TRBJ2-1, with D possibly TRBD1 on 6 matching bases. The CDR3 contains 16 residues. V was clipped by 2 bases and J by 9 bases, with 20 bases between them. The germline CDR1 and CDR2 sequences are LNHDA and SQIVND (reference sequence). Here the CDR3 DNA reads TGTGCCAGTAGTATACCCACGGCCGCCAGGGGAACTGAGCAGTTCTTC. Translated, it gives CASSIPTAARGTEQFF. The full variable domain, completed using reference TRBV19 and TRBJ2-1, is DGGITQSPKYLFRKEGQNVTLSCEQNLNHDAMYWYRQDPGQGLRLIYYSQIVNDFQKGDIAEGYSVSREKKESFPLTVTSAQKNPTAFYLCASSIPTAARGTEQFFGPGTRLTVL.

This chain uses TRBV5-5 with TRBJ2-7; 11 bases fit TRBD1. The CDR3 has 15 amino acids. V lost 4 bases to trimming and J lost 3 bases; unmatched junction nucleotides: 6. Germline values: CDR1 SGHKS, CDR2 YYEKEE (reference sequence). Written as DNA, the CDR3 is TGTGCCAGCAGCCCTCGGACAGGGGGCGTCTACGAGCAGTACTTC. As protein: CASSPRTGGVYEQYF.

This chain uses TRBV4-3 with TRBJ2-2, with 7 bases lining up with TRBD1. Trimming took 1 base from V and 4 from J; bases not matched to a gene: 6. Germline V gene lookup returns CDR1 LGHNA and CDR2 YSLEER. The CDR3 is 16 residues long. The CDR3 loop reads CASSQGVQGRTGELFF. As DNA, the CDR3 is TGCGCCAGCAGCCAAGGGGTACAGGGGCGCACCGGGGAGCTGTTTTTT.

This chain links TRBV7-8 with TRBJ1-6; D call uncertain. This CDR3 spans 15 amino acids. Germline CDR1 SGHVS, CDR2 FQNEAQ. The germline V and J ends were trimmed by 5 bases and 7 bases, with 15 bases remaining between them. The CDR3 loop is CASSTGTLTNSPLHF. As DNA, the CDR3 is TGTGCCAGCAGCACCGGAACGTTGACCAATTCACCCCTCCACTTT.

The chain links TRBV3-1 (or the pseudogene TRBV3-2) to TRBJ2-7, with D perhaps matching TRBD2 (5 bases). The CDR3 spans 14 residues. Per germline, CDR1 LGHDT and CDR2 YNNKEL (reference sequence). V lost 1 base and J 2 bases, leaving 9 bases between the germline ends. The CDR3 protein is CASSQAARAYEQYF. The CDR3 DNA reads TGTGCCAGCAGCCAAGCCGCGAGGGCCTACGAGCAGTACTTC.

The chain employs TRBV7-8 and TRBJ2-5; D is uncertain. Trimming cost V 5 bases and J 3 bases, with 10 bases left between them. This CDR3 has 13 residues. Per the germline V gene, CDR1 is SGHVS and CDR2 is FQNEAQ. The CDR3 loop reads CASSRGTEETQYF. CDR3 DNA sequence: TGTGCCAGCAGCCGAGGAACCGAAGAGACCCAGTACTTC.

The V call is TRBV29-1, the J call TRBJ1-2; 7 bases line up with TRBD1. V lost 3 bases and J lost 5; bases outside the gene matches: 6. Germline-derived CDR1 and CDR2 are SQVTM and ANQGSEA. This CDR3 spans 13 amino acids. The CDR3 region is CSVDYAGGYGYTF. CDR3 DNA: TGCAGCGTTGACTATGCAGGGGGATATGGCTACACCTTC.

The chain links TRBV5-1 to TRBJ1-2, with 7 bases that match TRBD1. The CDR3 is 16 amino acids. After removal of 4 bases from V and 2 bases from J, the junction contained 11 bases not matched to a gene. Germline V gene lookup returns CDR1 SGHRS and CDR2 YFSETQ. The CDR3 DNA reads TGCGCCAGCAGCCTGCGGATTGGGACAGAAAACTATGGCTACACCTTC. This gives the protein CASSLRIGTENYGYTF.

This clone was observed a single time. The V gene is TRBV21-1, the J gene TRBJ1-5; TRBD1, the table's D call, lacks a check against the DNA. TRBV21-1 is deemed a pseudogene. CDR3 length equals 16 residues. CDR3 sequence: CASSKWRTGLNQPQHF. The CDR3 DNA sequence: TGTGCCAGCAGCAAATGGCGTACAGGGTTGAATCAGCCCCAGCATTTT.

The genes are TRBV6-5 and TRBJ1-2, with D perhaps matching TRBD1 (6 bases). The germline V gene has CDR1 MNHEY and CDR2 SVGAGI. V lost 6 bases and J 1 base, leaving 15 bases between the germline ends. CDR3 size: 15 residues. The CDR3 nucleotides read TGTGCCAGCAGACAGGGTTTCGGGGGTAACTATGGCTACACCTTC. Translated: CASRQGFGGNYGYTF.

The table lists this clone with a few counts. The rearrangement links TRBV29-1 to TRBJ1-1, with a tentative D call TRBD1 (6 bases). V lost 6 bases to trimming and J lost 5 bases, with 13 bases between them. This CDR3 has 12 amino acids. Germline values: CDR1 SQVTM, CDR2 ANQGSEA. Written as DNA, the CDR3 is TGCAGCGTCAGGGGCCGGGAGACTGAAGCTTTCTTT. Translating gives CSVRGRETEAFF.